This T cell receptor beta chain was sequenced during a study of control samples from healthy donors and cancer patients. Using immunoSEQ multiplex PCR, the repertoire was profiled, and TCRdb retains in-frame clones only, with some absent. Among 50,000 to 75,000 clones listed, 85% to 90% were seen once. The germline V gene encodes CDR1 SGHRS and CDR2 YFSETQ. Unmatched junction bases numbered 13, after V lost 4 bases and J lost 4 bases. The CDR3 spans 16 residues. This sequence joins TRBV5-1 and TRBJ1-1; 7 bases are shared with TRBD1. Material for sequencing was PBMCs. The origin of this receptor is a man aged 60 to 75 with colorectal cancer. CDR3 in amino acids: CASSETTGSSGTEAFF. CDR3 nucleotide sequence: TGCGCCAGCAGCGAAACGACAGGGTCATCGGGCACTGAAGCTTTCTTT.